This T cell receptor beta chain is from a study of early T cells in non-severe SARS-CoV-2 infection. The V end lost 3 bases, the J end lost 0 bases, and 16 bases lay between the germline ends. The CDR3 consists of 17 residues. The germline CDR1 and CDR2 sequences are KGHDR and SFDVKD. This clonotype was recorded many times. The TCR library protocol was used to attach unique molecular identifiers. These identifiers were attached to individual cDNA molecules. In TCRdb, the 5' RACE reads were re-called with MiXCR into one record per CDR3 protein. This table has about 58,000 distinct CDR3 sequences, 12% appearing once.

Sequencing was performed on whole blood. The sequence was collected from an adult who was a healthcare worker with PCR-confirmed SARS-CoV-2 infection or an uninfected control (not recorded which). This chain uses TRBV24-1 with TRBJ1-1; D may be TRBD1 (6 bases). In nucleotides, the CDR3 is TGTGCCACCAGTGATGGACGTAGAGGGGGTTTGAACACTGAAGCTTTCTTT. This encodes CATSDGRRGGLNTEAFF.